Shown below are 31 T cell receptor beta chains from a single sample sequenced in a study of beta chain features in type 1 diabetes. Reverse transcribing all isolated RNA meant expressed TCRB transcripts were sequenced. The method was immunoSEQ multiplex PCR; TCRdb's version includes in-frame clones alone and lacks a portion of them. This sample has around 330,000 clones, with approximately 11% found just once. Sequencing was performed on naive CD4+ T cells from blood. These receptor sequences come from a woman aged 30 to 39 in good health.

The gene calls are TRBV6-5 and TRBJ2-1; TRBD1 matches 7 bases. The V gene's germline CDR1 is MNHEY and CDR2 SVGAGI. CDR3 size: 15 residues. The V gene end was trimmed by 2 bases and the J gene end by 3 bases; junction bases not matched to a gene: 4. The CDR3 loop reads CASSYRGQLYNEQFF. The CDR3 DNA sequence: TGTGCCAGCAGTTACAGGGGACAGCTCTACAATGAGCAGTTCTTC.

V is TRBV25-1 and J is TRBJ1-3, with TRBD1 as a possible D gene (6 bases). Germline V gene data show CDR1 as MGHDK and CDR2 as SYGVNS. V was trimmed by 7 bases and J by 1 base, leaving 8 bases between them. This CDR3 region has 13 residues. CDR3 nucleotide sequence: TGTGCCAGCACAGGACAGTCTGGAAACACCATATATTTT. It encodes CASTGQSGNTIYF.

The chain is built from TRBV28 and TRBJ2-3; TRBD1 is a possible D gene (6 bases). V lost 5 bases to trimming and J lost 3 bases, with 15 bases between them. CDR3 size: 15 residues. Germline CDR1 reads MDHEN; CDR2 reads SYDVKM. This chain's CDR3 is CASSTQQGSTDTQYF. For the CDR3, the DNA is TGTGCCAGCAGTACGCAACAGGGATCTACAGATACGCAGTATTTT.

This clone was observed a handful of times. This sequence joins TRBV6-1 and TRBJ1-3; 7 nucleotides line up with TRBD1. Germline CDR1 is MNHNS and CDR2 is SASEGT. CDR3 size: 15 residues. Trimming cost V 1 base and J 3 bases; bases outside gene matches: 3. CDR3 loop: CASSEGDRFGNTIYF. The CDR3, as DNA: TGTGCCAGCAGTGAAGGGGACAGATTTGGAAACACCATATATTTT.

This chain links TRBV27 with TRBJ2-7, with a tentative D call TRBD2 (5 bases). The CDR3 is made up of 13 amino acids. V was shortened by 2 bases and J by 2 bases, with 7 bases between the two germline ends. The germline CDR1 and CDR2 sequences are MNHEY and SMNVEV (reference sequence). CDR3 amino acids: CASSLRGAYEQYF. The CDR3 DNA sequence: TGTGCCAGCAGTTTACGGGGAGCCTACGAGCAGTACTTC.

This clone was detected a few times. This chain links TRBV2 with TRBJ1-5; 9 positions match TRBD1. Germline V gives CDR1 SNHLY, CDR2 FYNNEI. The junction had 6 bases not matched to a gene; V was cut back by 5 bases and J by 4 bases. This CDR3 has 15 amino acids. The CDR3 protein is CASSQLDRGNQPQHF. DNA for the CDR3: TGTGCCAGCAGTCAACTGGACAGGGGAAATCAGCCCCAGCATTTT.

V and J are TRBV27 and TRBJ2-3, with 9 positions matching TRBD2. CDR3 length equals 14 residues. Germline CDR1 MNHEY, CDR2 SMNVEV (reference sequence). The ends lost 5 bases at V and 3 bases at J; junction bases unmatched: 3. CDR3 nucleotide sequence: TGTGCCAGCAGTCGACTAGCGGCGACAGATACGCAGTATTTT. This codes for CASSRLAATDTQYF.

This clone came up a few times. This chain joins TRBV6-5 and TRBJ2-1; 8 positions match TRBD1. The V segment lost 2 bases and the J segment 6 bases; nucleotides outside the gene matches: 6. Germline CDR1 reads MNHEY; CDR2 reads SVGAGI. CDR3 length: 15 residues. The chain's CDR3 is CASSYGGTGSNEQFF. The CDR3 DNA follows: TGTGCCAGCAGTTACGGAGGGACAGGCTCCAATGAGCAGTTCTTC.

The rearrangement links TRBV7-3 to TRBJ2-1; 7 bases fit TRBD2. With V trimmed by 5 bases and J by 4 bases, 11 bases remained unmatched. This CDR3 spans 16 amino acids. Germline V gene data show CDR1 as SGHTA and CDR2 as FQGTGA. The CDR3 region is CASSTQPGLQYNEQFF. For the CDR3, the DNA is TGTGCCAGCAGCACACAGCCGGGACTACAGTACAATGAGCAGTTCTTC. Combining the CDR3 with reference TRBV7-3 and TRBJ2-1 gives the whole variable domain GAGVSQTPSNKVTEKGKYVELRCDPISGHTALYWYRQSLGQGPEFLIYFQGTGAADDSGLPNDRFFAVRPEGSVSTLKIQRTERGDSAVYLCASSTQPGLQYNEQFFGPGTRLTVL.

This clone was detected a few times. The chain has TRBV5-6 and TRBJ2-7; maybe TRBD1 (6 bases). The germline V gene encodes CDR1 SGHDT and CDR2 YYEEEE. Trimming removed 2 bases at V and 6 bases at J, with 18 bases between. CDR3 length: 15 amino acids. CDR3 DNA: TGTGCCAGCAGCTTCCGGGGCAGGGGAGAATTCGAGCAGTACTTC. Its translation: CASSFRGRGEFEQYF. Complete variable domain (other parts from reference TRBV5-6 and TRBJ2-7): DAGVTQSPTHLIKTRGQQVTLRCSPKSGHDTVSWYQQALGQGPQFIFQYYEEEERQRGNFPDRFSGHQFPNYSSELNVNALLLGDSALYLCASSFRGRGEFEQYFGPGTRLTVT.

V is TRBV4-3 and J is TRBJ1-3, with a possible D match to TRBD1 (5 bases). Between the trimmed V and J ends, which lost 0 bases and 3 bases, there was a span of 12 bases. This CDR3 has 16 residues. In germline, CDR1 is LGHNA, CDR2 YSLEER. CDR3 nucleotides: TGCGCCAGCAGCCAAGATAGAAGGGGCCATGGAAACACCATATATTTT. Its protein is CASSQDRRGHGNTIYF.

V and J are TRBV7-2 and TRBJ2-3; maybe TRBD2 (5 bases). The V end lost 5 bases, the J end lost 6 bases, and 15 bases lay between the germline ends. Germline CDR1 SGHTA, CDR2 FQGNSA. The CDR3 is 14 amino acids. The CDR3 sequence is CASSPSRGFDTQYF. As DNA, the CDR3 is TGTGCCAGCAGCCCATCGAGAGGGTTCGATACGCAGTATTTT.

In this sample, this clone turned up a few times. The chain carries TRBV29-1 and TRBJ2-5; a weak D match, TRBD2 (6 bases). The ends were cut back, 3 bases at V and 2 bases at J, with 22 bases in the middle. The CDR3 is made up of 17 amino acids. The germline V gene encodes CDR1 SQVTM and CDR2 ANQGSEA. The CDR3 loop is CSVDWEVLAGFQETQYF. CDR3 sequence (DNA): TGCAGCGTTGATTGGGAGGTGTTAGCCGGGTTTCAAGAGACCCAGTACTTC.

The chain is built from TRBV5-1 and TRBJ2-7; D is possibly TRBD2 (5 bases). The CDR3 is made up of 13 amino acids. V was clipped by 0 bases and J by 7 bases, with 11 bases between them. CDR1 is SGHRS and CDR2 is YFSETQ in the germline V gene. CDR3 in DNA: TGCGCCAGCAGCTTGGCGGGGTTCTCGGAGCAGTACTTC. It encodes CASSLAGFSEQYF.

This clone has more than one count but fewer than ten. The chain links TRBV9 to TRBJ2-1, with 10 bases aligning to TRBD2. The CDR3 loop spans 16 amino acids. From germline, CDR1 is SGDLS and CDR2 YYNGEE. The ends lost 4 bases at V and 2 bases at J; junction bases unmatched: 6. The CDR3 protein is CASSPRAGGPYNEQFF. In nucleotides, the CDR3 is TGTGCCAGCAGCCCCCGAGCGGGAGGGCCCTACAATGAGCAGTTCTTC.

This clone was observed a handful of times. This chain uses TRBV2 with TRBJ2-2; 7 nucleotides agree with TRBD2. The CDR3 totals 13 residues. J lost 1 base, V lost 10 bases, and 3 bases had no gene match. Germline CDR1 SNHLY, CDR2 FYNNEI. The CDR3 DNA follows: TGTGCCACCTCTAGCGGGAACACCGGGGAGCTGTTTTTT. Protein product: CATSSGNTGELFF.

The genes are TRBV7-2 and TRBJ2-7; 11 positions match TRBD2. Germline trimming cut 4 bases from V and 6 bases from J; bases unmatched to any gene: 5. There are 14 residues in the CDR3. CDR1 and CDR2 (germline): SGHTA, FQGNSA. CDR3: CASSSTSGMTEQYF. The CDR3 coding sequence is TGTGCCAGCAGCTCGACTAGCGGGATGACCGAGCAGTACTTC.

This clone was picked up a small number of times. The sample holds other DNA sequences that translate to the same CDR3. J is TRBJ1-2 and V is TRBV4-3; weak D call: TRBD1 (6 bases). This CDR3 comprises 14 residues. V was cut by 0 bases and J by 5 bases, with 10 bases left in between. Germline-derived CDR1 and CDR2 are LGHNA and YSLEER. CDR3 sequence (DNA): TGCGCCAGCAGCCAAGATGGGGGCGGGTATGGCTACACCTTC. Protein: CASSQDGGGYGYTF.

The V gene is TRBV27, the J gene TRBJ2-1; 10 bases agree with TRBD2. The CDR3 runs to 17 residues. Trimming at V came to 5 bases and at J to 0 bases, leaving 7 bases not matched to a gene. The germline V gene encodes CDR1 MNHEY and CDR2 SMNVEV (reference sequence). CDR3 sequence (DNA): TGTGCCAGCAGTATGGGACTAGCGTCGGGCTCCTACAATGAGCAGTTCTTC. Translated, it gives CASSMGLASGSYNEQFF.

This clone appeared a few times. The CDR3: CASSLSGNGYTF. CDR3 nucleotides: TGTGCCAGCAGTTTATCGGGGAATGGCTACACCTTC. The rearrangement uses TRBV28 and TRBJ1-2; no reliable D call. The CDR3 consists of 12 residues. The germline V gene encodes CDR1 MDHEN and CDR2 SYDVKM. V shed 1 base and J shed 6 bases, with 6 bases lying between them.

This clone was detected once. The chain recombines TRBV5-1 with TRBJ2-7, with D possibly matching TRBD1 (5 bases). V shed 4 bases and J shed 7 bases, with 9 bases lying between them. Germline CDR1 SGHRS, CDR2 YFSETQ. CDR3 size: 11 residues. CDR3 in DNA: TGCGCCAGCAGCGCTGACAGTGAGCAGTACTTC. Protein sequence: CASSADSEQYF.

A remark on this clone: In the same sample, other DNA sequences code for this CDR3. The rearrangement links TRBV6-1 to TRBJ2-1; 10 positions match TRBD2. V trimming: 3 bases; J trimming: 5 bases; junction bases outside the gene matches: 4. The CDR3 loop spans 15 amino acids. CDR1 is MNHNS, CDR2 SASEGT, per germline. This chain's CDR3 is CASSDRTSGNNEQFF. As DNA, the CDR3 is TGTGCCAGCAGTGACCGGACTAGCGGAAACAATGAGCAGTTCTTC.

This clone occurred a few times. The V gene is TRBV7-2, the J gene TRBJ2-1; 7 bases align to TRBD2. The J segment lost 1 base and the V segment lost 4 bases, leaving 7 bases of the junction unmatched. The CDR3 covers 16 residues. The germline V gene encodes CDR1 SGHTA and CDR2 FQGNSA. The DNA of the CDR3 is TGTGCCAGCAGCTCTGTAGCGGGCCCATCCTACAATGAGCAGTTCTTC. Translating gives CASSSVAGPSYNEQFF.

This clone occurred a few times. The chain recombines TRBV14 with TRBJ2-7; 7 bases line up with TRBD1. CDR1 and CDR2 (germline): SGHDN, FVKESK. CDR3 length equals 14 residues. The junction had 4 bases not matched to a gene; V was cut back by 4 bases and J by 1 base. The CDR3 nucleotides read TGTGCCAGCAGCCGGTACAGGGGTTCCTACGAGCAGTACTTC. Protein sequence: CASSRYRGSYEQYF.

The chain employs TRBV28 and TRBJ2-1; TRBD1 agrees at 7 bases. The J segment lost 5 bases and the V segment lost 3 bases, leaving 7 bases of the junction unmatched. This CDR3 is built from 15 residues. Looked up from germline, CDR1 is MDHEN and CDR2 is SYDVKM. CDR3 nucleotides: TGTGCCAGCAGTTTTAAGGGGGCCGGAGACAATGAGCAGTTCTTC. Its protein product is CASSFKGAGDNEQFF.

This clone was picked up one time. The chain joins TRBV4-2 to TRBJ2-1; unclear D gene. V dropped 0 bases and J dropped 5 bases, with 5 bases sitting between them. The germline V gene has CDR1 LGHNA and CDR2 YNFKEQ. This CDR3 has 13 residues. The CDR3 DNA sequence: TGTGCCAGCAGCCAAGATCTAAACAATGAGCAGTTCTTC. It codes for CASSQDLNNEQFF.

This clone was observed a handful of times. This chain joins TRBV29-1 and TRBJ2-2, with 8 nucleotides matching TRBD2. V was pared by 5 bases and J by 0 bases, with 5 bases of the junction left unmatched. The germline V gene encodes CDR1 SQVTM and CDR2 ANQGSEA. The CDR3 covers 15 residues. This CDR3 reads CSVKPGLANTGELFF. The DNA of the CDR3 is TGCAGCGTTAAACCGGGACTAGCGAACACCGGGGAGCTGTTTTTT.

This clone has just a few counts. The chain combines TRBV9 with TRBJ2-1, with 13 positions matching TRBD2. V lost 3 bases to trimming and J lost 4 bases; unmatched junction nucleotides: 7. The germline gives CDR1 SGDLS, CDR2 YYNGEE. This CDR3 has 17 amino acids. CDR3 protein: CASSDRTSGSGYNEQFF. The CDR3 coding sequence is TGTGCCAGCAGCGACCGGACTAGCGGGAGTGGGTACAATGAGCAGTTCTTC.

The V call is TRBV6-5, the J call TRBJ1-1; D is uncertain. The germline CDR1 and CDR2 sequences are MNHEY and SVGAGI. CDR3 size: 13 residues. Trimming pared 0 bases from V and 7 bases from J, leaving 9 bases between. CDR3 sequence (DNA): TGTGCCAGCAGTTACTCGGGCGCCGGTGAAGCTTTCTTT. It codes for CASSYSGAGEAFF.

This clone showed up just a few times. The chain uses TRBV19 and TRBJ2-1; D might be TRBD1 (6 bases). This CDR3 contains 15 residues. CDR1 and CDR2 from the germline V gene are LNHDA and SQIVND (reference sequence). V was pared by 9 bases and J by 0 bases, with 15 bases between. CDR3 sequence (DNA): TGTGCCAGCCAGGACAGTCGAAGCTCCTACAATGAGCAGTTCTTC. Residues: CASQDSRSSYNEQFF.

In this sample, this clone turned up a few times. This chain's CDR3 is CASSYSRGTEAFF. The DNA for the CDR3 is TGTGCCAGCAGTTACTCCCGGGGGACTGAAGCTTTCTTT. The V gene is TRBV6-6, the J gene TRBJ1-1; possibly TRBD1 for D (5 bases). CDR1 is MNHNY, CDR2 SVGAGI, per germline (reference sequence). V lost 0 bases and J 5 bases, leaving 7 bases between the germline ends. CDR3 length equals 13 residues.